What follows are 30 T cell receptor beta chains derived from one specimen sequenced in a study of cytomegalovirus exposure and HLA in healthy donors. TCRdb's table, derived via immunoSEQ multiplex PCR, lists solely in-frame clones and lacks some. This table has around 100,000 clones, over 85% appearing once. Specimen: PBMCs. The receptors here all came from a woman younger than 30 in good health and CMV-seronegative.

The V and J genes are TRBV7-6 and TRBJ2-6, with TRBD1 matching 9 bases. This CDR3 region has 16 residues. V shed 5 bases and J 3 bases; nucleotides not matched to a gene: 5. From germline, CDR1 is SGHVS and CDR2 FNYEAQ. The chain's CDR3 is CASSVQGAGGANVLTF. The CDR3 DNA reads TGTGCCAGCAGCGTACAGGGGGCGGGTGGGGCCAACGTCCTGACTTTC. Complete variable domain (other parts from reference TRBV7-6 and TRBJ2-6): GAGVSQSPRYKVTKRGQDVALRCDPISGHVSLYWYRQALGQGPEFLTYFNYEAQQDKSGLPNDRFSAERPEGSISTLTIQRTEQRDSAMYRCASSVQGAGGANVLTFGAGSRLTVL.

The V call is TRBV7-2, the J call TRBJ1-6; D is uncertain. The CDR3 has 14 amino acids. Trimming took off 3 bases at V and 11 bases at J, with 14 bases between the two ends. Germline CDR1 and CDR2: SGHTA and FQGNSA. The CDR3 region has the DNA TGTGCCAGCAGCTTTTCCAGGTCTCAGGCACCCCTCCACTTT. The encoded protein is CASSFSRSQAPLHF.

The chain recombines TRBV6-6 with TRBJ2-7; TRBD1 matches at 7 bases. After removal of 7 bases from V and 0 bases from J, the junction contained 6 bases not matched to a gene. This CDR3 spans 14 amino acids. Germline loops: CDR1 MNHNY, CDR2 SVGAGI (reference sequence). As DNA, the CDR3 is TGTGCCAGCACCCGACAGGGACCCTCCTACGAGCAGTACTTC. As protein: CASTRQGPSYEQYF.

CDR3 region: CASSVATSGSYNEQFF. The CDR3 nucleotides read TGTGCCAGCAGCGTCGCTACTAGCGGGAGTTACAATGAGCAGTTCTTC. V and J are TRBV9 and TRBJ2-1, with 11 bases aligning to TRBD2. This CDR3 spans 16 amino acids. Germline lookup yields CDR1 SGDLS and CDR2 YYNGEE. J was trimmed by 4 bases and V by 2 bases; bases with no gene match: 5.

This clone was seen once. This chain connects TRBV7-2 to TRBJ2-3, with 15 bases fitting TRBD2. The CDR3 covers 17 residues. The V segment lost 5 bases and the J segment 5 bases; nucleotides outside the gene matches: 8. CDR1 SGHTA and CDR2 FQGNSA come from the germline V gene. In DNA form, the CDR3 reads TGTGCCAGCAGCCTGGGACTAGCGGGGGGTCGGGGAGATACGCAGTATTTT. Its protein is CASSLGLAGGRGDTQYF.

V is TRBV10-3 and J is TRBJ2-7; 13 positions agree with TRBD2. This CDR3 is 15 amino acids long. From germline, CDR1 is ENHRY and CDR2 SYGVKD. The junction had 3 bases not matched to a gene; V was cut back by 3 bases and J by 4 bases. The DNA for the CDR3 is TGTGCCATCAGTGAAGAGACTAGCGGGGGGTACGAGCAGTACTTC. This codes for CAISEETSGGYEQYF.

V is TRBV6-5 and J is TRBJ1-2, with 8 nucleotides matching TRBD1. Losses at the gene ends were 5 bases for V and 4 bases for J; bases not matched to a gene: 9. The CDR3 has 15 residues. Per the germline V gene, CDR1 is MNHEY and CDR2 is SVGAGI. The CDR3: CASSTSGTGGYGYTF. DNA for the CDR3: TGTGCCAGCAGTACGTCCGGGACAGGTGGCTATGGCTACACCTTC.

The rearrangement uses TRBV4-2 and TRBJ1-5, with D possibly being TRBD1 (6 bases). Trimming shortened V by 5 bases and J by 1 base, and 18 bases separated the two germline ends. The CDR3 is 17 amino acids. Germline V lookup: CDR1 LGHNA, CDR2 YNFKEQ. The CDR3 coding sequence is TGTGCCAGCAGCTCTCCATTGATAGGGGGAAGCAATCAGCCCCAGCATTTT. This gives the protein CASSSPLIGGSNQPQHF.

The V gene is TRBV7-2, the J gene TRBJ2-1, with 7 bases fitting TRBD2. CDR1 and CDR2 from the germline V gene are SGHTA and FQGNSA. The CDR3 consists of 14 residues. Losses at the gene ends were 5 bases for V and 8 bases for J; bases not matched to a gene: 9. CDR3 DNA sequence: TGTGCCAGCAGCCCTGGACTAGTGCGTGATGAGCAGTTCTTC. Translated: CASSPGLVRDEQFF.

The chain joins TRBV2 to TRBJ1-2; 9 nucleotides agree with TRBD1. CDR3 size: 15 residues. Per the germline V gene, CDR1 is SNHLY and CDR2 is FYNNEI. The V gene end was trimmed by 6 bases and the J gene end by 0 bases; junction bases not matched to a gene: 5. In nucleotides, the CDR3 is TGTGCCAGCAGGGGGGACAGGGCAGCTAACTATGGCTACACCTTC. It specifies CASRGDRAANYGYTF. The complete variable domain, with remaining parts taken from reference TRBV2 and TRBJ1-2, reads EPEVTQTPSHQVTQMGQEVILRCVPISNHLYFYWYRQILGQKVEFLVSFYNNEISEKSEIFDDQFSVERPDGSNFTLKIRSTKLEDSAMYFCASRGDRAANYGYTFGSGTRLTVV.

This chain links TRBV6-5 with TRBJ1-1; the match to TRBD1 covers 7 bases. The length of the CDR3 is 15 residues. The germline gives CDR1 MNHEY, CDR2 SVGAGI. The V gene end was trimmed by 0 bases and the J gene end by 1 base; junction bases not matched to a gene: 2. The CDR3: CASSYSTGRNTEAFF. The DNA of the CDR3 is TGTGCCAGCAGTTACTCGACAGGGAGGAACACTGAAGCTTTCTTT.

J is TRBJ1-2 and V is TRBV4-2; the match to TRBD1 covers 7 bases. The CDR3 contains 16 residues. Germline values: CDR1 LGHNA, CDR2 YNFKEQ. With V trimmed by 0 bases and J by 4 bases, 8 bases remained unmatched. CDR3 loop: CASSQDLVAGGYGYTF. In DNA form, the CDR3 reads TGTGCCAGCAGCCAAGATCTCGTGGCAGGGGGCTATGGCTACACCTTC.

The V gene is TRBV10-3, the J gene TRBJ1-1; D possibly corresponds to TRBD1 (6 bases). Germline V gene lookup returns CDR1 ENHRY and CDR2 SYGVKD. V shed 3 bases and J shed 2 bases, with 10 bases lying between them. This CDR3 is 14 amino acids long. CDR3 residues: CAISETGRNTEAFF. In nucleotides, the CDR3 is TGTGCCATCAGTGAAACAGGGCGTAACACTGAAGCTTTCTTT.

The V and J genes are TRBV9 and TRBJ1-3; D remains ambiguous. The germline gives CDR1 SGDLS, CDR2 YYNGEE. This CDR3 contains 16 residues. Trimming took off 4 bases at V and 0 bases at J, with 14 bases between the two ends. As DNA, the CDR3 is TGTGCCAGCAGCTACCAGGTTGGTTCCTCTGGAAACACCATATATTTT. Its translation is CASSYQVGSSGNTIYF.

This clone was recorded once. The chain carries TRBV18 and TRBJ1-1; 11 nucleotides align to TRBD1. The V gene's germline CDR1 is KGHSH and CDR2 LQKENI. This CDR3 has 17 residues. Losses at the gene ends were 4 bases for V and 3 bases for J; bases not matched to a gene: 10. CDR3 sequence: CASSLPGQGAQDTEAFF. The CDR3 nucleotides read TGTGCCAGCTCACTCCCCGGACAGGGGGCGCAGGACACTGAAGCTTTCTTT.

V gene TRBV6-5 combines with J gene TRBJ1-2; 11 bases are shared with TRBD1. Trimming removed 1 base from V and 7 bases from J; junction bases left unmatched: 5. This CDR3 is built from 15 residues. Germline V gene data show CDR1 as MNHEY and CDR2 as SVGAGI. DNA for the CDR3: TGTGCCAGCAGTTACTGGACAGGGGGCGCGGGTGGCTACACCTTC. It translates to CASSYWTGGAGGYTF.

This sequence joins TRBV14 and TRBJ2-1; D not certain. The CDR3 loop spans 17 amino acids. The V gene lost 4 bases and the J gene lost 0 bases, with 16 bases spanning the gap. Germline loops: CDR1 SGHDN, CDR2 FVKESK. The CDR3 spells CASSRYTTPSSYNEQFF. Written as DNA, the CDR3 is TGTGCCAGCAGCCGTTACACGACTCCTAGCTCCTACAATGAGCAGTTCTTC.

This clone came up a few times. Different DNA sequences within this sample yield the same CDR3. V gene TRBV29-1 combines with J gene TRBJ2-7; tentatively, D is TRBD1 (5 bases). The V gene's germline CDR1 is SQVTM and CDR2 ANQGSEA. V was pared by 2 bases and J by 3 bases, with 8 bases between. The CDR3 length is 12 residues. This CDR3 reads CSVELTDYEQYF. The CDR3 nucleotides are TGCAGCGTTGAACTGACAGACTACGAGCAGTACTTC.

The chain joins TRBV7-9 to TRBJ2-5; possible D gene TRBD1, 5 bases. CDR3 size: 15 residues. Trimming shortened V by 6 bases and J by 1 base, and 15 bases separated the two germline ends. In germline, CDR1 is SEHNR, CDR2 FQNEAQ (reference sequence). The CDR3 DNA follows: TGTGCCAGCAGTCAACCAGGGCTACCCCAAGAGACCCAGTACTTC. This sequence encodes CASSQPGLPQETQYF.

This clone has only one observation. The chain uses TRBV5-4 and TRBJ2-5; D may be TRBD2 (7 bases). The CDR3 extends over 16 amino acids. The V end was cut by 4 bases, the J end by 5 bases, with 21 bases between. CDR1 and CDR2 from the germline V gene are SGHNT and YYREEE (reference sequence). CDR3 amino acids: CASSRKGGPVGETQYF. CDR3 DNA sequence: TGTGCCAGCAGCCGGAAGGGGGGGCCGGTAGGGGAGACCCAGTACTTC.

The chain employs TRBV19 and TRBJ1-1; a weak D match, TRBD1 (5 bases). The CDR3 spans 13 residues. Germline values: CDR1 LNHDA, CDR2 SQIVND (reference sequence). Trimming took 10 bases from V and 5 from J, leaving 17 bases between them. CDR3 coding DNA: TGTGCCACCTCTCTGAGGGGAGGGACTGAAGCTTTCTTT. Its translation is CATSLRGGTEAFF.

V gene TRBV27 combines with J gene TRBJ2-3; no firm D call. The CDR3 runs 14 residues. The V end lost 3 bases, the J end lost 1 base, and 8 bases lay between the germline ends. Germline CDR1 MNHEY, CDR2 SMNVEV (reference sequence). DNA for the CDR3: TGTGCCAGCAGTTTGAACAGCCGCACAGATACGCAGTATTTT. It specifies CASSLNSRTDTQYF.

The chain recombines TRBV6-4 with TRBJ1-3; a weak D match, TRBD1 (5 bases). CDR1 is MRHNA and CDR2 is SNTAGT in the germline V gene. V lost 8 bases to trimming and J lost 2 bases, with 13 bases between them. The CDR3 is 14 residues long. The CDR3 region is CASLILGAGNTIYF. The CDR3 nucleotides are TGTGCCAGCCTTATTCTAGGGGCTGGAAACACCATATATTTT.

This chain links TRBV6-1 with TRBJ1-1; the D gene is possibly TRBD1 (5 bases). Looked up from germline, CDR1 is MNHNS and CDR2 is SASEGT. The length of the CDR3 is 14 residues. The ends were cut back, 5 bases at V and 1 base at J, with 11 bases in the middle. CDR3 amino acids: CASSSQGSNTEAFF. CDR3 coding DNA: TGTGCCAGCAGTAGCCAGGGATCGAACACTGAAGCTTTCTTT.

CDR3 nucleotide sequence: TGTGCCAGTAGTATGGGGGGACAGCGACAGCCCCAGCATTTT. It is translated as CASSMGGQRQPQHF. The V and J genes are TRBV19 and TRBJ1-5; 7 bases line up with TRBD1. The V gene end was trimmed by 3 bases and the J gene end by 7 bases; junction bases not matched to a gene: 6. CDR3 length: 14 amino acids. Germline values: CDR1 LNHDA, CDR2 SQIVND (reference sequence).

V is TRBV19 and J is TRBJ1-1; D perhaps matches TRBD1 (5 bases). The CDR3 length is 15 residues. Trimming took off 5 bases at V and 4 bases at J, with 17 bases between the two ends. CDR1 LNHDA and CDR2 SQIVND come from the germline V gene (reference sequence). The CDR3 coding sequence is TGTGCCAGTAGTTTACCCTCAGGGATAAGCACTGAAGCTTTCTTT. This encodes CASSLPSGISTEAFF.

V is TRBV25-1 and J is TRBJ2-3, with TRBD2 matching over 8 bases. This CDR3 contains 14 residues. Trimming took 8 bases from V and 2 from J; bases not matched to a gene: 6. CDR1 and CDR2 from the germline V gene are MGHDK and SYGVNS. The CDR3 loop reads CASALAEFTDTQYF. CDR3 nucleotide sequence: TGTGCCAGCGCACTAGCGGAATTCACAGATACGCAGTATTTT.

This clone was recorded once. V gene TRBV13 combines with J gene TRBJ2-3, with TRBD2 identical over 7 bases. The ends lost 2 bases at V and 3 bases at J; junction bases unmatched: 11. The CDR3 consists of 17 residues. The germline CDR1 and CDR2 sequences are PRHDT and FYEKMQ (reference sequence). CDR3 protein: CASSLSLAGDWTDTQYF. In nucleotides, the CDR3 is TGTGCCAGCAGCTTAAGTCTGGCGGGAGATTGGACAGATACGCAGTATTTT.

The chain links TRBV19 to TRBJ1-2; the D is unclear. Trimming took off 4 bases at V and 6 bases at J, with 18 bases between the two ends. The germline CDR1 and CDR2 sequences are LNHDA and SQIVND (reference sequence). CDR3 length equals 15 residues. The CDR3 DNA is TGTGCCAGTAGTACCCAACTCAACCCCCGGGATGGCTACACCTTC. Protein product: CASSTQLNPRDGYTF.

The V and J genes are TRBV9 and TRBJ2-1; 9 bases fit TRBD2. The V gene end was trimmed by 0 bases and the J gene end by 8 bases; junction bases not matched to a gene: 15. Germline lookup yields CDR1 SGDLS and CDR2 YYNGEE. The CDR3 is 18 amino acids. The DNA of the CDR3 is TGTGCCAGCAGCGTAGGGGACCGCTTGTGGCGGGGGGGCGATGAGCAGTTCTTC. It is translated as CASSVGDRLWRGGDEQFF.